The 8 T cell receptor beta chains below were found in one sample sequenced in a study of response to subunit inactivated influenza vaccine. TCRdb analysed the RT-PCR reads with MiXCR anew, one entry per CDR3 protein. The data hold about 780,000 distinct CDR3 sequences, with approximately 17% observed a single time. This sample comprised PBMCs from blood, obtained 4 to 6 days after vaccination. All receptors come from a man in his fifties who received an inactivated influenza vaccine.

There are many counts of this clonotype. The CDR3 loop is CSARKPEGLNTEAFF. The CDR3 DNA reads as TGCAGTGCTAGAAAACCCGAGGGGTTGAACACTGAAGCTTTCTTT. The chain links TRBV20-1 to TRBJ1-1, with D tentatively TRBD1 (5 bases). Looked up from germline, CDR1 is DFQATT and CDR2 is SNEGSKA (reference sequence). V was pared by 2 bases and J by 0 bases, with 13 bases between. The CDR3 length is 15 residues.

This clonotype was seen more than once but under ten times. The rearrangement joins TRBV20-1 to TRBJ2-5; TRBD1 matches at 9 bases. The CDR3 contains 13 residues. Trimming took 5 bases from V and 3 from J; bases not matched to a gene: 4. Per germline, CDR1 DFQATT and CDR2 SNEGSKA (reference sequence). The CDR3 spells CSARTGVEETQYF. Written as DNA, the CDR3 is TGCAGTGCTCGGACAGGGGTAGAAGAGACCCAGTACTTC.

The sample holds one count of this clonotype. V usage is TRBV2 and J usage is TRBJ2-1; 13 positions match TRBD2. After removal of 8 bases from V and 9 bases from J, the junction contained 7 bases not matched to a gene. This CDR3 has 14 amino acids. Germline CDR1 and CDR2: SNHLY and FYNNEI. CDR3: CASVTSGRVLEQFF. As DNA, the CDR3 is TGTGCCAGCGTAACTAGCGGGAGGGTGCTTGAGCAGTTCTTC.

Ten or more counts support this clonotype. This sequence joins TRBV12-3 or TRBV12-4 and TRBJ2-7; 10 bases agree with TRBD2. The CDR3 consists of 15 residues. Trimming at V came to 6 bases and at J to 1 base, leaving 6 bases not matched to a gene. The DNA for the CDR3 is TGTGCCAGCAGCGAGGCTAGCGGGGGATCCTACGAGCAGTACTTC. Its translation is CASSEASGGSYEQYF.

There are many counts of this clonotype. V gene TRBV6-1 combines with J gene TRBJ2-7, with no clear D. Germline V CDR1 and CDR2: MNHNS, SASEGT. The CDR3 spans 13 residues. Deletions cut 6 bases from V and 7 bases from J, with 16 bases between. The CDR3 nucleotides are TGTGCCAGCAGCTCGGTCGGATTGGGTGAGCAGTACTTC. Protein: CASSSVGLGEQYF.

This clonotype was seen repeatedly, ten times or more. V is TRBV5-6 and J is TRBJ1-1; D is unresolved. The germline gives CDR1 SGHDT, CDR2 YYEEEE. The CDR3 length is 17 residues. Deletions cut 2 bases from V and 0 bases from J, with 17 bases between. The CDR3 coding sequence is TGTGCCAGCAGCTTAGATGGGCTGGGAGGGCTGAACACTGAAGCTTTCTTT. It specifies CASSLDGLGGLNTEAFF.

CDR3 nucleotide sequence: TGCGCCAGCAGCCAAGCAGGTATATTCTATGGCTACACCTTC. Translating gives CASSQAGIFYGYTF. The gene calls are TRBV4-1 and TRBJ1-2; D unclear. Germline V gene sequence: CDR1 MGHRA, CDR2 YSYEKL. Trimming left V 1 base short and J 4 bases short, with 10 bases between. The CDR3 is 14 residues long.

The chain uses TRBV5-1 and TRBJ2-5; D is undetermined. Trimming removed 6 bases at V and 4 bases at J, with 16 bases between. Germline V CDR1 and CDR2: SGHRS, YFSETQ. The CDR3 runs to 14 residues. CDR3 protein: CASTPSGGRETQYF. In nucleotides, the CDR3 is TGCGCCAGCACCCCCTCGGGCGGCCGAGAGACCCAGTACTTC.